The 8 T cell receptor beta chains below were found in one sample sequenced in a study of cytomegalovirus exposure and HLA in healthy donors. Primers: 60 Vbeta forward and 13 Jbeta reverse. Here immunoSEQ multiplex PCR was the method, and the copy in TCRdb shows in-frame clones only, minus some. Among around 180,000 clones listed, approximately 71% were seen once. The material sequenced was PBMCs. These receptors originate from a girl between 5 and 17 years old in good health and CMV-seronegative.

CDR3 nucleotide sequence: TGTGCCAGCAGCTTAGCCTATACAGGGTTAGTAGAGACCCAGTACTTC. This sequence encodes CASSLAYTGLVETQYF. The rearrangement links TRBV13 to TRBJ2-5; D perhaps matches TRBD1 (6 bases). The CDR3 is 16 amino acids. Trimming shortened V by 1 base and J by 4 bases, and 16 bases separated the two germline ends. Germline V CDR1 and CDR2: PRHDT, FYEKMQ (reference sequence). The variable domain in full, with the rest retrieved from reference TRBV13 and TRBJ2-5, is AAGVIQSPRHLIKEKRETATLKCYPIPRHDTVYWYQQGPGQDPQFLISFYEKMQSDKGSIPDRFSAQQFSDYHSELNMSSLELGDSALYFCASSLAYTGLVETQYFGPGTRLLVL.

The chain employs TRBV2 and TRBJ2-1; TRBD2 agrees at 10 bases. V shed 3 bases and J 7 bases; nucleotides not matched to a gene: 15. Germline V lookup: CDR1 SNHLY, CDR2 FYNNEI. The CDR3 contains 18 residues. In DNA, the CDR3 is TGTGCCAGCAGTGAGTCTAGCGGGGGCCTCCTGGGCCAAAATGAGCAGTTCTTC. This codes for CASSESSGGLLGQNEQFF.

This sequence joins TRBV7-3 and TRBJ2-7; the match to TRBD1 covers 9 bases. CDR3 size: 14 residues. Per the germline V gene, CDR1 is SGHTA and CDR2 is FQGTGA. V trimming: 2 bases; J trimming: 3 bases; junction bases outside the gene matches: 2. CDR3 nucleotides: TGTGCCAGCAGCTTAGAGACAGGGGGCTACGAGCAGTACTTC. It yields the protein CASSLETGGYEQYF.

This clone was observed once. The genes are TRBV11-2 and TRBJ1-3; possibly TRBD1 for D (6 bases). Germline V gene lookup returns CDR1 SGHAT and CDR2 FQNNGV. The CDR3 is 14 amino acids. V was pared by 1 base and J by 7 bases, with 11 bases between. CDR3 protein: CASSLVTGRNTIYF. In nucleotides, the CDR3 is TGTGCCAGCAGCTTAGTGACAGGAAGGAACACCATATATTTT.

This clone was seen a handful of times. The chain combines TRBV6-4 with TRBJ2-1; 7 bases map to TRBD1. The CDR3 covers 13 residues. Germline values: CDR1 MRHNA, CDR2 SNTAGT. The ends lost 8 bases at V and 0 bases at J; junction bases unmatched: 1. The CDR3 sequence: CASRDSSYNEQFF. As DNA, the CDR3 is TGTGCCAGCCGGGACAGCTCCTACAATGAGCAGTTCTTC.

CDR3 nucleotides: TGCGCAGGTTCTAAGGGGGCTAGCACAGATACGCAGTATTTT. This encodes CAGSKGASTDTQYF. V usage is TRBV5-1 and J usage is TRBJ2-3; 7 nucleotides line up with TRBD1. The CDR3 loop spans 14 amino acids. Germline V CDR1 and CDR2: SGHRS, YFSETQ.

In its sample, this clone was seen once. This chain uses TRBV2 with TRBJ2-3; D uncertain. The CDR3 extends over 14 amino acids. Germline CDR1 SNHLY, CDR2 FYNNEI. Trimming took 5 bases from V and 0 from J, leaving 9 bases between them. The CDR3 sequence: CASSYLPSTDTQYF. The CDR3 DNA reads TGTGCCAGCAGTTATCTTCCGAGCACAGATACGCAGTATTTT.

This chain uses TRBV2 with TRBJ1-4, with 9 bases identical to TRBD1. The V and J ends lost 3 bases and 10 bases, in that order; junction bases with no gene match: 9. The CDR3 has 15 residues. Germline V lookup: CDR1 SNHLY, CDR2 FYNNEI. CDR3 loop: CASSDLGTGTPKLFF. As DNA, the CDR3 is TGTGCCAGCAGTGATCTCGGGACAGGGACCCCAAAACTGTTTTTT.